This TCR beta chain was recorded in a study of blood T cell repertoires in COVID-19. The wider study: PBMCs, B-cell-depleted T cells, or T cells provided the cDNA or gDNA that made up the material.

As processed by the authors: How many nucleated cells were present was estimated from reference gene primer amplification. The method was immunoSEQ multiplex PCR; TCRdb's version includes in-frame clones alone and lacks a portion of them. V and J calls and clone size are copied from that table; D and trimming were computed from the DNA. Of 250,000 to 300,000 clones listed, 80% to 95% are singletons. This CDR3 contains 15 residues. CDR1 MDHEN and CDR2 SYDVKM come from the germline V gene. The V and J ends lost 7 bases and 2 bases respectively, with 16 bases between them. Donors were grouped by their self-reported clinical history. All recovered Cohort 3 donors got two negative PCRs, got clearance, or saw symptom resolution.

The sequenced material came from PBMCs or T cells enriched from blood (not recorded which). The chain has TRBV28 and TRBJ2-3, with D possibly TRBD2 on 5 matching bases. This receptor was identified in a woman in her twenties or thirties who had recovered from COVID-19. In DNA form, the CDR3 reads TGTGCCAGCACCGAGGGCGGCCAGCCCACAGATACGCAGTATTTT. Its translation: CASTEGGQPTDTQYF.